This TCR beta chain was captured by sequencing in a study of T and B cells in COVID-19 patients. Across the study: Median age was approximately 34 years in the recovered cohort and 67 years in the active-infection cohort.

TRB rearrangements were amplified by multiplex PCR with BIOMED2 TRB-A/B primers. TCRdb processed the multiplex PCR reads anew with MiXCR; each CDR3 protein has one entry. Of tens of thousands of distinct CDR3 sequences listed, around a third are singletons. TRB was amplified from about 250-500 ng of blood genomic DNA. The CDR3 runs 14 residues. The V and J ends lost 2 bases and 7 bases respectively, with 14 bases between them. J is TRBJ1-2 and V is TRBV12-3 or TRBV12-4; D unresolved. The clonotype originates from a human donor who had recovered from COVID-19. The sequenced material came from blood. The CDR3 DNA reads as TGTGCCAGCAGTTTACCCCTAAGGGAACGTGGCTACACCTTC. Protein: CASSLPLRERGYTF.